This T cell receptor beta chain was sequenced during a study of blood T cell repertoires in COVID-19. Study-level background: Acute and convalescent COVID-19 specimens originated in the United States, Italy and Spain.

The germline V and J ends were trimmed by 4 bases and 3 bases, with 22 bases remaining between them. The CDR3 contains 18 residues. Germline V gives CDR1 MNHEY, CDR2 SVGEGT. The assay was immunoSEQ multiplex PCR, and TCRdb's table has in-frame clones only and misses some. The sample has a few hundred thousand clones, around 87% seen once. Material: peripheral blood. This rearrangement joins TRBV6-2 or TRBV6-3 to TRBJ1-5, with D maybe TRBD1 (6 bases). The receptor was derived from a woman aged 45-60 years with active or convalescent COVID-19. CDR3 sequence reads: CASSSRALTGQINQPQHF. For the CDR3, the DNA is TGTGCCAGCAGTTCACGAGCGCTAACAGGGCAGATCAATCAGCCCCAGCATTTT.